This T cell receptor beta chain was captured by sequencing in a study of T cells expressing NK-cell markers. The CDR3 totals 14 residues. Germline V gives CDR1 MNHEY, CDR2 SVGEGT. TCRdb re-called the 5' RACE reads and catalogs CDR3 proteins one per entry, DNA excluded. This sample contains about 460,000 distinct CDR3 sequences. This sequence joins TRBV6-2 or TRBV6-3 and TRBJ2-1; TCRdb reports TRBD1, a call that lacks DNA to check it against. The sample taken for sequencing was blood T cells: a sorted CD56 or NKG2C T cell subset, CD4+ or CD8+ T cells, or bulk PBMC T cells (not recorded which). The sequence was collected from a woman aged 50 to 65 in good health. This CDR3 reads CASSYEHRDNEQFF.